These T cell receptor beta chains were read from a single sample in a study of shared clonotypes between healthy human individuals. Generated by immunoSEQ multiplex PCR, the TCRdb table keeps only in-frame clones and is missing some. Among under 650,000 clones, 95% to 97% were seen once, and the ten largest hold approximately 0.06%. Sample: naive CD4+ T cells sorted from blood. The receptors shown here come from a woman aged 25 to 39 in good health. The CDR3 runs from the conserved cysteine through the conserved F or W. Clone size is given for some rows only: seen once, a few or many times, or a class if the clone is expanded.

NA | 16 | TRBV5-1 | CASSPMGQDNTGELFF
NA | 14 | TRBV30 | CAWTRGGGGTEAFF
once | 12 | TRBV6-1 | CASSEVGYGYTF
NA | 13 | TRBV28 | CASWTGGASGYTF
NA | 13 | TRBV7-9 | CASSKTRGNEQFF
NA | 18 | TRBV27 | CASSPLPGGGSGLDTQYF
NA | 14 | TRBV10-1 | CASSRQGFTYEQYF
NA | 13 | TRBV7-9 | CASSILASDTQYF
NA | 16 | TRBV18 | CASSPRPGGNTGELFF
NA | 16 | TRBV23-1 | CASSRLRQGGNYGYTF